The source of this T cell receptor beta chain is a study of post-analysis software for immune sequencing data. Overall study: Recorded disease courses covered relapsing-remitting, secondary progressive and progressive-relapsing multiple sclerosis. Some patients had no subtype annotation. The study's findings and limits: With F measure, samples from one preparation batch clustered together strongly. Significantly decreased normalized Chao1 diversity was recorded for multiple sclerosis patients relative to controls. The study found TRBV5-6, TRBV5-1 and TRBV20-1 among about five TRBV segments more frequent in patients than controls.

On this clonotype: What it recognizes is unknown.

CDR1 and CDR2 from the germline V gene are SEHNR and FQNEAQ (reference sequence). The ends were cut back, 5 bases at V and 0 bases at J, with 11 bases in the middle. The CDR3 covers 15 residues. Unique molecular identifiers were built into the TCR beta cDNA libraries. TCRdb recomputed calls from the PCR reads with MiXCR, one row per CDR3 protein. The table has 750,000 to 950,000 distinct CDR3 sequences, under 70% seen once. This sequence was found in a girl aged 5 to 17 with multiple sclerosis. The rearrangement joins TRBV7-9 to TRBJ2-1; D remains unclear. Sequencing used blood. CDR3 sequence: CASSPRETSYNEQFF. CDR3 bases: TGTGCCAGCAGCCCCCGTGAGACCTCCTACAATGAGCAGTTCTTC.